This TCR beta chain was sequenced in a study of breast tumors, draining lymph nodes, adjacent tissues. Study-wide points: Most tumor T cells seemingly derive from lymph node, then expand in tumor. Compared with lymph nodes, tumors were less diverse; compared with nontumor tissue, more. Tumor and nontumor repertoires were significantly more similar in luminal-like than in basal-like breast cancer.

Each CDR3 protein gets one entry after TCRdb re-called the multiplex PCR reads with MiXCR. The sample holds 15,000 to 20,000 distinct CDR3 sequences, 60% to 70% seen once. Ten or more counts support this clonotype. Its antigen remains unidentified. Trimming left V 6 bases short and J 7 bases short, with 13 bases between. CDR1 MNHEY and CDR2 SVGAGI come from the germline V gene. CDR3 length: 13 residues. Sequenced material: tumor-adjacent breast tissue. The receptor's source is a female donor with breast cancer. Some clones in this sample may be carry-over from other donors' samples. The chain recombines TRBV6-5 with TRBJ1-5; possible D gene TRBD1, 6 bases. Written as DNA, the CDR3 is TGTGCCAGCAGCAACAGGGTTAACCAGCCCCAGCATTTT. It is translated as CASSNRVNQPQHF.